Listed below are T cell receptor beta chains from one sample, sequenced in a study of OX40 agonist ivuxolimab in advanced cancers. Clones were sequenced by immunoSEQ multiplex PCR, and TCRdb holds only the in-frame ones, with some missing. Of approximately 59,000 clones listed, 80% to 90% are singletons. Sample: CD4+ or CD8+ T cells sorted from blood, taken in a trial of the OX40 agonist ivuxolimab. These receptor sequences come from an adult with an advanced solid tumor such as melanoma, head and neck, liver or kidney cancer. The CDR3 runs from the conserved cysteine through the conserved F or W. The order of the fields is CDR3 protein, CDR3 DNA, D gene, J gene, clone size, V gene. The D gene is left open where the match is weak. Part of the rows lack a size; the others show once, few, many or a class for expanded clones.

CASSYVDTQYF,TGTGCCAGCAGTTACGTGGATACGCAGTATTTT,.,TRBJ2-3,.,TRBV6-5
CASSLGGQNYEQYF,TGTGCCAGCAGCTTGGGGGGACAGAACTACGAGCAGTACTTC,TRBD1,TRBJ2-7,.,TRBV5-5
CASGSGISSYNEQFF,TGTGCCAGCGGTAGCGGTATTAGCTCCTACAATGAGCAGTTCTTC,.,TRBJ2-1,.,TRBV9
CASSSNRGIATDTQYF,TGCGCCAGCAGCTCAAACCGAGGGATCGCCACAGATACGCAGTATTTT,.,TRBJ2-3,.,TRBV5-1
CASSLDRGHNYGYTF,TGTGCCAGCAGCTTAGACAGGGGGCATAACTATGGCTACACCTTC,TRBD1,TRBJ1-2,.,TRBV7-8
CAREYSVYSNQPQHF,TGTGCCAGGGAGTACAGCGTTTATAGCAATCAGCCCCAGCATTTT,.,TRBJ1-5,few,TRBV19
CASSLITQGNSPLHF,TGTGCCAGCAGCTTAATCACACAGGGGAATTCACCCCTCCACTTT,TRBD1,TRBJ1-6,few,TRBV11-3
CASREGQGNSPLHF,TGTGCCAGCAGAGAAGGACAGGGGAATTCACCCCTCCACTTT,TRBD1,TRBJ1-6,once,TRBV6-1
CASSPLIAGSTEAFF,TGCGCCAGCAGCCCGCTCATAGCAGGGAGCACTGAAGCTTTCTTT,.,TRBJ1-1,.,TRBV5-1
CATSRDLITAGSGETQYF,TGTGCCACCAGCAGAGATCTGATAACGGCGGGGTCCGGAGAGACCCAGTACTTC,.,TRBJ2-5,.,TRBV15
CASSLKRGHEQYF,TGTGCCAGCTCACTCAAAAGGGGGCACGAGCAGTACTTC,TRBD1,TRBJ2-7,.,TRBV18
CASRKTVGGSNGELFF,TGCGCCAGCAGAAAAACTGTTGGGGGTTCTAACGGGGAGCTGTTTTTT,.,TRBJ2-2,.,TRBV5-1
CASSDDREKLFF,TGTGCCAGCTCAGATGACAGGGAAAAACTGTTTTTT,.,TRBJ1-4,.,TRBV18
CASSLGGLPKTEAFF,TGTGCCAGCAGTTTAGGTGGGCTTCCCAAAACTGAAGCTTTCTTT,.,TRBJ1-1,.,TRBV27
CASRVGAERDTQYF,TGTGCCAGCAGGGTAGGGGCGGAGAGGGATACGCAGTATTTT,.,TRBJ2-3,.,TRBV2
CASSSEIAAKQFF,TGTGCCAGCAGCTCGGAAATAGCGGCCAAGCAGTTCTTC,.,TRBJ2-1,.,TRBV5-6
CASSLARGGYNEQFF,TGTGCCAGTAGCCTTGCGCGGGGGGGCTACAATGAGCAGTTCTTC,TRBD2,TRBJ2-1,.,TRBV19
CASSSTGGLRETQYF,TGTGCCAGCAGTTCGACAGGCGGGTTGAGGGAGACCCAGTACTTC,.,TRBJ2-5,.,TRBV6-5
CASSLATGSSYEQYF,TGTGCCAGCAGTTTAGCCACAGGGAGCTCCTACGAGCAGTACTTC,.,TRBJ2-7,once,TRBV27
CAGNPTANTGELFF,TGTGCCGGCAATCCCACCGCGAACACCGGGGAGCTGTTTTTT,.,TRBJ2-2,.,TRBV2
CASSEPDIPRPSGYTF,TGCGCCAGCTCGGAGCCAGACATTCCTAGACCCTCTGGCTACACCTTC,.,TRBJ1-2,.,TRBV4-1
CASSPRGFEAFF,TGTGCCAGCAGTCCCCGGGGATTTGAAGCTTTCTTT,.,TRBJ1-1,.,TRBV6-5
CASSLEGHGYTF,TGTGCCAGCAGCTTAGAGGGTCACGGCTACACCTTC,.,TRBJ1-2,.,TRBV7-9
CASGSTGQQYLEQYF,TGTGCTAGTGGTTCGACTGGACAGCAGTATTTAGAGCAGTACTTC,.,TRBJ2-7,.,TRBV12-5
CASTPGCSSYNSPLHF,TGTGCCAGCACCCCGGGTTGTAGCTCCTATAATTCACCCCTCCACTTT,.,TRBJ1-6,.,TRBV21-1
CASSEKGGWSYEQYF,TGTGCCAGCAGTGAAAAGGGCGGCTGGTCCTACGAGCAGTACTTC,.,TRBJ2-7,.,TRBV2
CASSLALDGEQYF,TGTGCCAGCAGCTTAGCGCTTGACGGAGAGCAGTACTTC,.,TRBJ2-7,few,TRBV7-8
CASSLVSANTEAFF,TGCGCCAGCAGCTTGGTTTCGGCTAACACTGAAGCTTTCTTT,.,TRBJ1-1,.,TRBV5-1
CASSPGLLSTEAFF,TGTGCCAGCAGCCCGGGACTTTTAAGCACTGAAGCTTTCTTT,.,TRBJ1-1,.,TRBV7-3
CASSNRRGLAGGNTGELFF,TGTGCCAGTAGTAACCGGCGTGGGCTAGCGGGGGGTAACACCGGGGAGCTGTTTTTT,TRBD2,TRBJ2-2,few,TRBV19
CASSYERDLNNEQFF,TGTGCCAGCAGTTACGAGAGGGACCTCAACAATGAGCAGTTCTTC,.,TRBJ2-1,few,TRBV6-6
CASSDRDSRYEQYF,TGTGCCAGCAGCGACCGGGACTCTCGATACGAGCAGTACTTC,.,TRBJ2-7,.,TRBV9
CASNNGQNPNYGYTF,TGTGCCAGCAACAACGGACAGAATCCTAACTATGGCTACACCTTC,.,TRBJ1-2,once,TRBV6-5
CASSPVGYEQYF,TGTGCCAGCAGCCCCGTAGGCTACGAGCAGTACTTC,.,TRBJ2-7,.,TRBV11-2
CASNRARESTDTQYF,TGTGCCAGCAACCGAGCTAGGGAGTCCACAGATACGCAGTATTTT,.,TRBJ2-3,.,TRBV6-1
CASSLLDGGSETQYF,TGTGCCAGCAGCTTATTAGACGGAGGGTCAGAGACCCAGTACTTC,.,TRBJ2-5,many,TRBV7-9
CASSPKPPSGASTDTQYF,TGTGCCAGCTCACCAAAGCCCCCTAGCGGGGCTAGCACAGATACGCAGTATTTT,TRBD2,TRBJ2-3,few,TRBV18
CASSSHTRTGGTGELFF,TGTGCCAGCAGCTCACACACACGGACAGGAGGCACCGGGGAGCTGTTTTTT,TRBD1,TRBJ2-2,.,TRBV11-2
CASSRRYSEQFF,TGTGCCAGCAGCCGAAGGTATAGTGAGCAGTTCTTC,.,TRBJ2-1,.,TRBV11-1
CASSYDGSYEQYF,TGTGCCAGCAGTTACGACGGATCCTACGAGCAGTACTTC,.,TRBJ2-7,.,TRBV6-6
CASSDTDTQYF,TGCGCCAGCAGCGACACAGATACGCAGTATTTT,.,TRBJ2-3,.,TRBV5-1
CSVGRGGNTGELFF,TGCAGCGTTGGTCGGGGAGGAAACACCGGGGAGCTGTTTTTT,.,TRBJ2-2,once,TRBV29-1
CASSPFGGVVIETQYF,TGTGCCAGCAGCCCGTTTGGAGGGGTCGTTATCGAGACCCAGTACTTC,.,TRBJ2-5,.,TRBV7-9
CASSWLAGGTDTQYF,TGTGCCAGCAGCTGGTTAGCGGGGGGTACAGATACGCAGTATTTT,TRBD2,TRBJ2-3,.,TRBV5-8
CASSRRLAGYQETQYF,TGTGCCAGCAGTAGGAGATTAGCGGGGTACCAAGAGACCCAGTACTTC,TRBD2,TRBJ2-5,once,TRBV2
CASSLDGDTYNEQFF,TGTGCCAGCAGCTTAGATGGGGACACCTACAATGAGCAGTTCTTC,.,TRBJ2-1,.,TRBV7-9